Listed below are T cell receptor beta chains from one sample, sequenced in a study of blood T cell repertoires in COVID-19. Profiled with immunoSEQ multiplex PCR; TCRdb holds only in-frame clones, not every one. The table shows approximately 250,000 clones, with roughly 91% occurring only once. Sequences were obtained from PBMCs or T cells enriched from blood (not recorded which). Receptor source: a woman in her sixties in a cohort exposed to, infected with or recovered from COVID-19 (not recorded which). Each CDR3 is given with its conserved first and last residue. Fields, in order: V gene, D gene, J gene, clone size, CDR3 length, CDR3 DNA, CDR3 protein. The D gene is left open where the match is weak. The size of a clone is reported for some rows only, either as once, few or many, or as a class for expanded clones.

>TRBV11-2|NA|TRBJ1-3|NA|15
TGTGCCAGCAGCCCAGGGAAAAGCTCTGGAAACACCATATATTTT
CASSPGKSSGNTIYF
>TRBV6-5|TRBD1|TRBJ2-6|NA|16
TGTGCCAGCAGTTCCACAGGGGGCTCTGGGGCCAACGTCCTGACTTTC
CASSSTGGSGANVLTF
>TRBV5-4|TRBD1|TRBJ1-2|NA|14
TGTGCCAGCAGCTCCCCGACAGGGGACGATGGCTACACCTTC
CASSSPTGDDGYTF
>TRBV28|NA|TRBJ1-5|NA|18
TGTGCCAGCAGTTTAGTAATCCGGGGAGGGTATAGCAATCAGCCCCAGCATTTT
CASSLVIRGGYSNQPQHF
>TRBV4-3|TRBD2|TRBJ2-1|NA|19
TGCGCCAGCACCACTAAACTAGCGGGAGGGCCTCGCCCCTACAATGAGCAGTTCTTC
CASTTKLAGGPRPYNEQFF
>TRBV18|TRBD1|TRBJ2-2|NA|16
TGTGCCAGCTCACCACCGGGACAGGGGAAGAAAGGGGAGCTGTTTTTT
CASSPPGQGKKGELFF
>TRBV28|NA|TRBJ1-1|NA|14
TGTGCCAGCAGTACCAGGCAGGCAAACACTGAAGCTTTCTTT
CASSTRQANTEAFF
>TRBV6-5|NA|TRBJ1-6|NA|14
TGTGCCAGCCGGGGTGGTGTTTTTGGCTCACCCCTCCACTTT
CASRGGVFGSPLHF
>TRBV11-3|NA|TRBJ2-3|few|14
TGTGCCAGCAGCCATACAGGAGGCACAGATACGCAGTATTTT
CASSHTGGTDTQYF
>TRBV5-1|TRBD2|TRBJ2-1|NA|15
TGCGCCAGCACCGTAGCGGGAGGGAAAGGTAATGAGCAGTTCTTC
CASTVAGGKGNEQFF
>TRBV7-9|NA|TRBJ1-1|NA|15
TGTGCCAGCAGCCTCGTGGCGGGGAAGACCACTGAAGCTTTCTTT
CASSLVAGKTTEAFF
>TRBV6-5|NA|TRBJ1-2|once|13
TGTGCCAGCAGTATAACAGGGTACTTTGGCTACACCTTC
CASSITGYFGYTF
>TRBV7-8|TRBD2|TRBJ2-3|once|17
TGTGCCAGCAGCTTACGGTGGGGGACTAGCGGGAGGTATACGCAGTATTTT
CASSLRWGTSGRYTQYF
>TRBV5-1|NA|TRBJ2-2|NA|14
TGCGCCAGCAGCTTGATCGATAGTACCGGGGAGCTGTTTTTT
CASSLIDSTGELFF
>TRBV6-2/TRBV6-3|TRBD2|TRBJ2-7|NA|15
TGTGCCAGCAGTTTGACTAGCGGGAGCTCCTACGAGCAGTACTTC
CASSLTSGSSYEQYF
>TRBV9|TRBD2|TRBJ2-3|once|15
TGTGCCAGCAGCGTAGCCCTAGCGGGCACAGATACGCAGTATTTT
CASSVALAGTDTQYF
>TRBV5-1|TRBD2|TRBJ2-1|NA|14
TGCGCCAGCAGCCGACTAGCGGGAGAGGGTGAGCAGTTCTTC
CASSRLAGEGEQFF
>TRBV20-1|TRBD1|TRBJ1-3|NA|15
TGCAGTGCTAGTCCCGGGACAGGGACAGGAAACACCATATATTTT
CSASPGTGTGNTIYF
>TRBV15|NA|TRBJ2-5|NA|14
TGTGCCACCAGCAGAGGGGTGGGGCCTGGGACCCAGTACTTC
CATSRGVGPGTQYF
>TRBV20-1|NA|TRBJ1-1|NA|10
TGCAGCGTAAGGGGGACTGAAGCTTTCTTT
CSVRGTEAFF
>TRBV5-5|TRBD1|TRBJ2-7|NA|15
TGTGCCAGCAGGGCGAAGGGACAGGGTCCAGATGAGCAGTACTTC
CASRAKGQGPDEQYF
>TRBV30|TRBD2|TRBJ2-1|NA|14
TGTGCCTGGAGCTCGGGACTATTCTACAATGAGCAGTTCTTC
CAWSSGLFYNEQFF
>TRBV5-1|TRBD2|TRBJ2-3|NA|16
TGCGCCAGCAGTATGTGGACTAGCGGGAGAACAGATACGCAGTATTTT
CASSMWTSGRTDTQYF
>TRBV5-1|NA|TRBJ1-4|NA|12
TGCGCCAGCAGCGTAACACAGGGAGAACTGTTTTTT
CASSVTQGELFF
>TRBV19|NA|TRBJ1-6|NA|12
TGTGCCAGTAGTCAGTGGAATTCACCCCTCCACTTT
CASSQWNSPLHF
>TRBV7-6|NA|TRBJ2-1|once|12
TGTGCCAGCAGCTTAGCAGAGAATGAGCAGTTCTTC
CASSLAENEQFF
>TRBV9|TRBD2|TRBJ2-2|NA|15
TGTGCCAGCAGCGGCGGACTAGCGAGCACCGGGGAGCTGTTTTTT
CASSGGLASTGELFF
>TRBV6-5|TRBD1|TRBJ2-7|NA|15
TGTGCCAGCACTCCACCGGGACAGGGAAGCTACGAGCAGTACTTC
CASTPPGQGSYEQYF
>TRBV18|NA|TRBJ1-1|NA|17
TGTGCCAGCTCACCCCTACGTAGGACAGAGACGAACACTGAAGCTTTCTTT
CASSPLRRTETNTEAFF
>TRBV18|NA|TRBJ1-1|NA|16
TGTGCCAGCTCACCACGGGGCAGGGTCGATAACACTGAAGCTTTCTTT
CASSPRGRVDNTEAFF
>TRBV11-3|TRBD2|TRBJ2-1|NA|15
TGTGCCAGCAGCTCGGGGGGGGTGGACAACCATGAGCAGTTCTTC
CASSSGGVDNHEQFF
>TRBV5-1|TRBD1|TRBJ2-2|NA|15
TGCGCCAGCACCTTCCTGACAGGGCCAACCGGGGAGCTGTTTTTT
CASTFLTGPTGELFF
>TRBV11-2|NA|TRBJ2-6|NA|15
TGTGCCAGCAGCTTTGCCAGCTCTGGGGCCAACGTCCTGACTTTC
CASSFASSGANVLTF
>TRBV7-3|NA|TRBJ1-1|NA|13
TGTGCCAGCAGCAACAGGAGGGACACTGAAGCTTTCTTT
CASSNRRDTEAFF
>TRBV2|NA|TRBJ2-1|NA|16
TGTGCCAGCAGTTCCGTGGGGGCGGAGATATACAATGAGCAGTTCTTC
CASSSVGAEIYNEQFF
>TRBV9|TRBD1|TRBJ1-6|NA|14
TGTGCCAGCAGCGTAATGGGACAGAATTCACCCCTCCACTTT
CASSVMGQNSPLHF
>TRBV10-1|NA|TRBJ1-1|NA|14
TGCGCCAGCAGTGAGGTGGCAGGGAACACTGAAGCTTTCTTT
CASSEVAGNTEAFF
>TRBV29-1|NA|TRBJ2-7|NA|14
TGCAGCGTTGAGACCAGGGTAGGGAACTATGAGCAGTACTTC
CSVETRVGNYEQYF
>TRBV7-9|NA|TRBJ2-7|NA|14
TGTGCCAGCAGCGTACCGGGACTCTCATACGAGCAGTACTTC
CASSVPGLSYEQYF
>TRBV27|TRBD2|TRBJ2-7|NA|20
TGTGCCAGCAGTTTAAAGGATCCGGGGGCGCTTAGCGGGAGCTCCTACGAGCAGTACTTC
CASSLKDPGALSGSSYEQYF
>TRBV6-6|NA|TRBJ2-5|NA|15
TGTGCCAGCAGTTCTTCAAGGGGGGGACAAGAGGCCCAGTACTTC
CASSSSRGGQEAQYF
>TRBV28|TRBD1|TRBJ2-7|few|15
TGTGCCAGCAGCTCCGGGGACAGGGGGCGCTACGAGCAGTACTTC
CASSSGDRGRYEQYF
>TRBV6-5|NA|TRBJ1-4|NA|15
TGTGCCAGCAGTTACAAGGGGGAGGGAGGGGAAAAACTGTTTTTT
CASSYKGEGGEKLFF
>TRBV28|NA|TRBJ1-2|NA|13
TGTGCCAGCAGTTTAGGCAGTAACTATGGCTACACCTTC
CASSLGSNYGYTF
>TRBV19|NA|TRBJ1-2|NA|14
TGTGCCAGTAGGCTCAGGGTGGCTTTGGGTGGCTACACCTTC
CASRLRVALGGYTF
>TRBV7-3|TRBD2|TRBJ2-1|NA|16
TGTGCCAGCAGCTTAGGTGGGACTAGCCCCTACAATGAGCAGTTCTTC
CASSLGGTSPYNEQFF
>TRBV3-1/TRBV3-2|TRBD1|TRBJ2-7|NA|15
TGTGCCAGCAGCCAGTGGGACAGGGGGCGCTTCGAGCAGTACTTC
CASSQWDRGRFEQYF
>TRBV4-1|NA|TRBJ2-1|NA|18
TGCGCCAGCAGCCATCCCCGGACGCCAGGGCTAGTTGCGAATGAGCAGTTCTTC
CASSHPRTPGLVANEQFF
>TRBV5-1|NA|TRBJ2-7|NA|12
TGCGCCAGCAGCTTGCCTCCCGCAGGACAGTACTTC
CASSLPPAGQYF
>TRBV7-2|TRBD2|TRBJ2-7|many|18
TGTGCCAGCAGCTTGGCCCATCAGAGCGGGGGAAGCTCCTACGAGCAGTACTTC
CASSLAHQSGGSSYEQYF
>TRBV7-9|NA|TRBJ2-3|NA|15
TGTGCCAGCACTTCAGGGTCCCTAAGCACAGATACGCAGTATTTT
CASTSGSLSTDTQYF
>TRBV28|TRBD2|TRBJ2-3|NA|20
TGTGCCAGCAGTTTATTAGGTAGCGGGAGGGCCAGGGGGAACACAGATACGCAGTATTTT
CASSLLGSGRARGNTDTQYF
>TRBV7-3|TRBD2|TRBJ2-3|NA|18
TGTGCCAGCAGCATGGGGTCGGGACTAGCGGGAGAGGGAGATACGCAGTATTTT
CASSMGSGLAGEGDTQYF
>TRBV7-2|TRBD1|TRBJ2-7|NA|18
TGTGCCAGCAGCTTATTACGGCCGGACAGGGGGCTTCCCAACGAGCAGTACTTC
CASSLLRPDRGLPNEQYF
>TRBV7-3|TRBD2|TRBJ2-1|NA|15
TGTGCCAGCAGCGAACGGACTAGCGTCTACAATGAGCAGTTCTTC
CASSERTSVYNEQFF